The rows below give T cell receptor beta chains drawn from one sample of a study of blood T cell repertoires in COVID-19. The method was immunoSEQ multiplex PCR; TCRdb's version includes in-frame clones alone and lacks a portion of them. Here the sample spans some 340,000 clones, approximately 89% being singletons. Sequenced input: PBMCs or T cells enriched from blood (not recorded which). The origin of the receptors is a woman aged 25 to 39 who had recovered from COVID-19. The CDR3 runs from the conserved cysteine through the conserved F or W. Each record gives: J gene, V gene, clone size, D gene, CDR3 DNA, CDR3 protein. D genes are given only for firm matches. Only part of the rows carry a size: once, few, many, or a class if the clone is expanded.

TRBJ2-5,TRBV7-9,-,TRBD2,TGTGCCAGCAGCTCCCAAACCGGGACTAGAATTCAAGAGACCCAGTACTTC,CASSSQTGTRIQETQYF
TRBJ2-7,TRBV7-9,once,TRBD1,TGTGCCAGCAGCCTCGACAGGGATCGAAACGAGCAGTACTTC,CASSLDRDRNEQYF
TRBJ2-2,TRBV18,-,-,TGTGCCAGCTCACCAGGGGCAGGGTCGACCGGGGAGCTGTTTTTT,CASSPGAGSTGELFF
TRBJ2-1,TRBV2,-,-,TGTGCCAGCAGTTGGACTAAAACCAATGAGCAGTTCTTC,CASSWTKTNEQFF
TRBJ1-2,TRBV30,-,-,TGTGCCTGGAGTTCGGGGGGCGGCTACACCTTC,CAWSSGGGYTF
TRBJ2-7,TRBV6-4,-,TRBD2,TGTGCCAGCACCAGGACTAGCGCCCGAGGGCCCTACGAGCAGTACTTC,CASTRTSARGPYEQYF
TRBJ1-2,TRBV5-6,-,TRBD1,TGTGCCAGCAGCCCTACTTTAGGACAGGGGAGCTATGGCTACACCTTC,CASSPTLGQGSYGYTF
TRBJ2-3,TRBV6-4,few,TRBD2,TGTGCCAGCAGTGAAGGGTCTAGCGGGGGGGCAGATACGCAGTATTTT,CASSEGSSGGADTQYF
TRBJ1-2,TRBV30,-,TRBD1,TGTGCCTGGAGCGCGGGGACAGGGGGCTATGGCTACACCTTC,CAWSAGTGGYGYTF
TRBJ1-5,TRBV5-1,few,-,TGCGCCAGCAGTCTGAGCCCGAGCAATCAGCCCCAGCATTTT,CASSLSPSNQPQHF
TRBJ1-1,TRBV15,once,TRBD1,TGTGCCACCAGCAGGTTTCGACAGGGCGGGACTGAAGCTTTCTTT,CATSRFRQGGTEAFF
TRBJ2-5,TRBV4-2,once,TRBD2,TGTGCCAGCAGCCAAGAAACTAGCGGAGAGACCCAGTACTTC,CASSQETSGETQYF
TRBJ1-2,TRBV6-5,-,TRBD1,TGTGCCAGCAGTTATCAATTATGGGGACAGGGCGGCTACACCTTC,CASSYQLWGQGGYTF
TRBJ2-5,TRBV7-2,-,TRBD2,TGTGCCAGCAGCACCGCGGGGGGGCTAAAGACCCAGTACTTC,CASSTAGGLKTQYF
TRBJ1-2,TRBV27,once,TRBD1,TGTGCCAGCAGTCCGCCCCCGGGACAGCTTAAACCTTATGGCTACACCTTC,CASSPPPGQLKPYGYTF
TRBJ2-2,TRBV4-1,-,-,TGCGCCAGCAGCCTCCGGCCCCCAGGGCTTAACACCGGGGAGCTGTTTTTT,CASSLRPPGLNTGELFF
TRBJ2-2,TRBV4-1,-,TRBD1,TGCGCCAGCAGCCAGACAGGGAGCGAGGGCGCCGGGGAGCTGTTTTTT,CASSQTGSEGAGELFF
TRBJ1-3,TRBV3-1/TRBV3-2,-,-,TGTGCCCGCAGCCAACGGGGGGGGGCGGACACCATATATTTT,CARSQRGGADTIYF
TRBJ2-7,TRBV5-1,once,-,TGCGCCAGCAGCCATGACCGGACACTGAGCTCCTACGAGCAGTACTTC,CASSHDRTLSSYEQYF
TRBJ2-7,TRBV5-1,-,TRBD2,TGCGCCAGCAGCCCAGACGGGGGGGGCTACGAGCAGTACTTC,CASSPDGGGYEQYF
TRBJ1-1,TRBV21-1,-,-,TGTGCCAGCAGCAAGCTTGGGACAGGGAGGTACACTGAAGCTTTCTTT,CASSKLGTGRYTEAFF
TRBJ1-2,TRBV12-3/TRBV12-4,-,TRBD1,TGTGCCAGCAGTCCGGACAGGGGCTATGGCTACACCTTC,CASSPDRGYGYTF
TRBJ1-2,TRBV4-2,-,-,TGTGCCAGCAGCCAAGCACAGGGAAGGGGCTACACCTTC,CASSQAQGRGYTF
TRBJ2-3,TRBV7-3,-,-,TGTGCCAGCAGCCGACAAGGTGGTACGCAGTATTTT,CASSRQGGTQYF
TRBJ2-1,TRBV6-5,-,-,TGTGCCAGCGATGGGGGCGATGACCCCAATGAGCAGTTCTTC,CASDGGDDPNEQFF
TRBJ1-6,TRBV19,-,TRBD1,TGTGCCAGTAGTATTTGGACAGGGGGCATCCTAGATTCACCCCTCCACTTT,CASSIWTGGILDSPLHF
TRBJ1-4,TRBV7-2,-,-,TGTGCCAGCAGCTTCCTCGGGGATGGGGAAAAACTGTTTTTT,CASSFLGDGEKLFF